Below are 19 T cell receptor beta chains sequenced from a single sample in a study of identical twins (dated by TCRdb to the mid-2010s). Preparation of the library involved 5' RACE. Instrument on record: Illumina HiSeq 2000. TCRdb cleaned the public reads at Q25 with fastp, built clones with MiXCR and kept in-frame beta chains. Rows are combined by CDR3 protein, so each entry shows the most common genes and DNA. Counted in this sample were more than 600,000 distinct CDR3 sequences; over 15% of them appeared once. The ten largest clones represent around 12% of the sample. The same specimen was also included in a second study, on T cells expressing NK-cell markers.

Sequencing used PBMCs. The receptors stem from a young woman in good health.

The chain combines TRBV27 with TRBJ2-1, with D uncertain. In germline, CDR1 is MNHEY, CDR2 SMNVEV (reference sequence). Trimming took off 3 bases at V and 2 bases at J, with 14 bases between the two ends. The CDR3 is 16 residues long. The CDR3 reads CASSLFGDTTYNEQFF. DNA for the CDR3: TGTGCCAGCAGTTTGTTTGGGGATACAACCTACAATGAGCAGTTCTTC.

The sample holds a few counts of this clonotype. The chain carries TRBV4-2 and TRBJ2-1; D tentatively reads TRBD1 or TRBD2 (5 bases each). The CDR3 extends over 17 amino acids. CDR1 LGHNA and CDR2 YNFKEQ come from the germline V gene. Trimming pared 0 bases from V and 3 bases from J, leaving 15 bases between. The CDR3 DNA reads TGTGCCAGCAGCCAAGAATTACCGGGACGAATCTACAATGAGCAGTTCTTC. This codes for CASSQELPGRIYNEQFF.

This clonotype was detected only a few times. J is TRBJ1-3 and V is TRBV5-5, with D perhaps TRBD1 (6 bases). The ends were cut back, 7 bases at V and 0 bases at J, with 11 bases in the middle. This CDR3 comprises 14 residues. The germline V gene has CDR1 SGHKS and CDR2 YYEKEE (reference sequence). Written as DNA, the CDR3 is TGTGCCAGCGTCAAGGGGGACTCTGGAAACACCATATATTTT. Its protein is CASVKGDSGNTIYF.

V and J are TRBV9 and TRBJ1-6; D is undetermined. The CDR3 sequence is 15 residues long. CDR1 is SGDLS and CDR2 is YYNGEE in the germline V gene. V lost 5 bases, J lost 5 bases, and 14 bases lay in between. As DNA, the CDR3 is TGTGCCAGCAGTGACCAAGCCAACCATAATTCACCCCTCCACTTT. Its protein product is CASSDQANHNSPLHF.

The chain couples TRBV3-1 to TRBJ2-1; no clear D. Trimming pared 8 bases from V and 0 bases from J, leaving 17 bases between. The CDR3 is 16 amino acids. Per germline, CDR1 LGHDT and CDR2 YNNKEL (reference sequence). The CDR3 bases are TGTGCCAGCGGAGTGAAGGGTGGCGGCTCCTACAATGAGCAGTTCTTC. Translated: CASGVKGGGSYNEQFF.

The chain combines TRBV12-3 or TRBV12-4 with TRBJ1-1; TRBD1 matches 9 bases. This CDR3 comprises 15 residues. After removal of 6 bases from V and 5 bases from J, the junction contained 10 bases not matched to a gene. The CDR3 is CASSYARDRVTEAFF. In nucleotides, the CDR3 is TGTGCCAGCAGCTACGCCCGGGACAGGGTGACTGAAGCTTTCTTT.

The sample holds a few counts of this clonotype. CDR3 nucleotides: TGTGCCAGCAGCCCAACAGCGGGAGCGGGCGGGGAGCTGTTTTTT. It encodes CASSPTAGAGGELFF. This chain links TRBV13 with TRBJ2-2, with 8 bases matching TRBD2. V lost 5 bases and J lost 7; bases outside the gene matches: 9. Germline values: CDR1 PRHDT, CDR2 FYEKMQ (reference sequence). The CDR3 contains 15 residues.

This chain links TRBV30 with TRBJ2-5, with 9 bases that match TRBD1. The V gene's germline CDR1 is GTSNPN and CDR2 SVGIG (reference sequence). The CDR3 covers 16 residues. J was trimmed by 5 bases and V by 3 bases; bases with no gene match: 13. CDR3 DNA sequence: TGTGCCTGGAGCAAAGGGACAGGGAAGGGGACGGAGACCCAGTACTTC. Its protein is CAWSKGTGKGTETQYF.

The chain is built from TRBV12-3 or TRBV12-4 and TRBJ2-3, with D perhaps TRBD1 or TRBD2 (5 bases each). Trimming stripped 4 bases from V and 3 bases from J, with 14 bases between. There are 15 residues in the CDR3. CDR3 nucleotides: TGTGCCAGCAGTTCACGGGGCCTGAATACAGATACGCAGTATTTT. Protein: CASSSRGLNTDTQYF.

The count of this clonotype is one. The V call is TRBV4-3, the J call TRBJ2-1, with 14 bases matching TRBD2. CDR1 is LGHNA, CDR2 YSLEER, per germline. This CDR3 has 20 amino acids. J gave up 2 bases and V 0 bases, and 9 bases lay outside the gene matches. The CDR3 is CASSQEIPGTSGSPYNEQFF. The CDR3 DNA reads as TGCGCCAGCAGCCAAGAAATCCCAGGGACTAGCGGGAGCCCCTACAATGAGCAGTTCTTC.

This chain joins TRBV12-3 or TRBV12-4 and TRBJ1-6; D is uncertain. This CDR3 comprises 12 residues. V gave up 4 bases and J gave up 8 bases, with 6 bases separating them. DNA of the CDR3: TGTGCCAGCAGTTCCCAGCATTCACCCCTCCACTTT. This encodes CASSSQHSPLHF.

CDR3 sequence: CASSPIGTDGPTF. The CDR3 DNA is TGTGCCAGCAGTCCGATCGGGACGGACGGGCCAACCTTC. This chain joins TRBV6-1 and TRBJ1-2; D is perhaps TRBD1 (5 bases). Germline values: CDR1 MNHNS, CDR2 SASEGT. There are 13 residues in the CDR3. V lost 5 bases to trimming and J lost 14 bases, with 21 bases between them.

The chain links TRBV20-1 to TRBJ2-7; D remains unclear. The V gene's germline CDR1 is DFQATT and CDR2 SNEGSKA (reference sequence). The CDR3 extends over 14 amino acids. Trimming cost V 3 bases and J 3 bases, with 15 bases left between them. In DNA, the CDR3 is TGCAGTGCTAGCCGCTATCTAGGGAACTACGAGCAGTACTTC. Protein sequence: CSASRYLGNYEQYF.

In its sample, this clonotype was seen a few times. The chain uses TRBV9 and TRBJ2-1, with D perhaps matching TRBD2 (6 bases). This CDR3 is built from 15 residues. Germline CDR1 reads SGDLS; CDR2 reads YYNGEE. The germline V and J ends were trimmed by 3 bases and 7 bases, with 17 bases remaining between them. In DNA form, the CDR3 reads TGTGCCAGCAGCGAACGGGCGGGGCCGGGGAATGAGCAGTTCTTC. Amino acid sequence: CASSERAGPGNEQFF.

This chain connects TRBV7-9 to TRBJ2-7, with 7 bases aligning to TRBD1. CDR3 length: 15 amino acids. V shed 4 bases and J 2 bases; nucleotides not matched to a gene: 8. Germline-derived CDR1 and CDR2 are SEHNR and FQNEAQ (reference sequence). Written as DNA, the CDR3 is TGTGCCAGCAGCTCCATTGGACAGGCAGCCTACGAGCAGTACTTC. The encoded protein is CASSSIGQAAYEQYF.

This clonotype was seen a handful of times. The genes are TRBV6-2 or TRBV6-3 and TRBJ2-7; 10 positions agree with TRBD2. The V gene end was trimmed by 2 bases and the J gene end by 3 bases; junction bases not matched to a gene: 1. The CDR3 has 14 amino acids. Germline V lookup: CDR1 MNHEY, CDR2 SVGEGT. This chain's CDR3 is CASSYGLAVYEQYF. The CDR3 bases are TGTGCCAGCAGTTACGGACTAGCGGTCTACGAGCAGTACTTC.

The chain joins TRBV7-9 to TRBJ2-3, with 8 positions matching TRBD1. In germline, CDR1 is SEHNR, CDR2 FQNEAQ (reference sequence). This CDR3 is built from 14 residues. V gave up 5 bases and J gave up 4 bases; unmatched junction bases: 5. For the CDR3, the DNA is TGTGCCAGCAGCCCGGGACAGGCAGCAGATACGCAGTATTTT. Protein: CASSPGQAADTQYF.

This clonotype was counted ten times or more. The chain employs TRBV10-1 and TRBJ1-1, with 9 bases aligning to TRBD1. CDR1 is WNHNN and CDR2 is SYGVQD in the germline V gene (reference sequence). This CDR3 comprises 14 residues. J lost 4 bases, V lost 10 bases, and 10 bases had no gene match. CDR3 nucleotide sequence: TGCGCCACTAGTCGGACAGGGGCGGGCACTGAAGCTTTCTTT. Translation: CATSRTGAGTEAFF.

This clonotype has more than one count but fewer than ten. The chain joins TRBV18 to TRBJ2-5, with unresolved D. The CDR3 has 15 residues. Per germline, CDR1 KGHSH and CDR2 LQKENI. V was trimmed by 0 bases and J by 4 bases, leaving 12 bases between them. CDR3: CASSPPARWGETQYF. CDR3 nucleotides: TGTGCCAGCTCACCACCGGCCCGTTGGGGAGAGACCCAGTACTTC. The full variable domain, its missing parts supplied by reference TRBV18 and TRBJ2-5, is NAGVMQNPRHLVRRRGQEARLRCSPMKGHSHVYWYRQLPEEGLKFMVYLQKENIIDESGMPKERFSAEFPKEGPSILRIQQVVRGDSAAYFCASSPPARWGETQYFGPGTRLLVL.